This record looks at one T cell receptor beta chain sequence and its context. Germline CDR1 is LNHNV and CDR2 is YYDKDF (reference sequence). CDR3 length equals 12 residues. V shed 3 bases and J shed 3 bases, with 4 bases lying between them. This entry is derived from a study of blood T cell repertoires in COVID-19. Across the study: Material from acute and convalescent COVID-19 was sourced from the United States, Italy and Spain. Sources were T cells, B-cell-depleted T cells, or PBMCs; the material itself was cDNA or gDNA.

As originally analysed: Cell counts per sample came from amplifying reference gene primers. Some clones are missing from TCRdb's copy, which holds only in-frame ones; the method was immunoSEQ multiplex PCR. The V and J calls and clone size were taken over from that table, and D and trimming were inferred from the DNA. The profile covers over 150,000 clones, with approximately 91% appearing a single time and approximately 0.5% taken by the ten largest. The gene calls are TRBV15 and TRBJ2-3; no definite D call. This sequence was found in a man aged 45-65 years with acute or convalescent COVID-19. Sequenced: peripheral blood. The CDR3 sequence: CATSSKTDTQYF. DNA of the CDR3: TGTGCCACCAGCAGTAAAACAGATACGCAGTATTTT.